This passage covers 18 T cell receptor beta chains from one sample sequenced in a study of shared T cell receptors in the human thymus. The protocol was immunoSEQ multiplex PCR, while the TCRdb copy is restricted to in-frame clones and leaves out a portion. The sample carries about 380,000 clones, roughly 94% recorded once. The specimen sequenced was thymocytes. The receptors shown here come from a human donor.

The chain combines TRBV7-2 with TRBJ2-3; TRBD2 is a possible D gene (6 bases). V was cut by 3 bases and J by 4 bases, with 17 bases left in between. Germline V gene sequence: CDR1 SGHTA, CDR2 FQGNSA. This CDR3 region has 16 residues. The CDR3 DNA follows: TGTGCCAGCAGCTTCGGGCCCGGGAGAGGGGCAGATACGCAGTATTTT. Protein: CASSFGPGRGADTQYF.

This chain joins TRBV5-4 and TRBJ2-5; possibly TRBD1 for D (5 bases). Germline values: CDR1 SGHNT, CDR2 YYREEE (reference sequence). The length of the CDR3 is 15 residues. The ends were cut back, 5 bases at V and 9 bases at J, with 23 bases in the middle. The DNA for the CDR3 is TGTGCCAGCAGGCCTACCCCTCGCCAGGGTAAGGCCCAGTACTTC. The encoded protein is CASRPTPRQGKAQYF.

The chain combines TRBV5-1 with TRBJ2-5; 14 bases map to TRBD2. Germline V lookup: CDR1 SGHRS, CDR2 YFSETQ. The CDR3 runs 16 residues. After removal of 4 bases from V and 1 base from J, the junction contained 3 bases not matched to a gene. CDR3 sequence: CASSRGTSGSQETQYF. The CDR3 nucleotides read TGCGCCAGCAGCCGAGGGACTAGCGGGAGCCAAGAGACCCAGTACTTC.

The genes are TRBV11-2 and TRBJ1-4; D is ambiguous. V gave up 2 bases and J gave up 0 bases, with 7 bases separating them. The CDR3 is made up of 15 amino acids. Per germline, CDR1 SGHAT and CDR2 FQNNGV. In DNA, the CDR3 is TGTGCCAGCAGCTTACGAACGGCAACTAATGAAAAACTGTTTTTT. Translated: CASSLRTATNEKLFF.

The chain couples TRBV7-8 to TRBJ1-3; 9 nucleotides line up with TRBD1. Germline-derived CDR1 and CDR2 are SGHVS and FQNEAQ. The CDR3 totals 15 residues. The V gene end was trimmed by 0 bases and the J gene end by 7 bases; junction bases not matched to a gene: 4. CDR3 sequence reads: CASSLATGGGNTIYF. In nucleotides, the CDR3 is TGTGCCAGCAGCTTAGCGACAGGGGGAGGCAACACCATATATTTT. Filled out from reference TRBV7-8 and TRBJ1-3, the complete variable domain reads GAGVSQSPRYKVAKRGQDVALRCDPISGHVSLFWYQQALGQGPEFLTYFQNEAQLDKSGLPSDRFFAERPEGSVSTLKIQRTQQEDSAVYLCASSLATGGGNTIYFGEGSWLTVV.

The chain has TRBV5-6 and TRBJ2-7; the match to TRBD2 covers 8 bases. V lost 5 bases, J lost 2 bases, and 12 bases stayed unmatched. The CDR3 loop spans 16 amino acids. Germline V CDR1 and CDR2: SGHDT, YYEEEE. CDR3 sequence reads: CASRGDWREAPYEQYF. The CDR3 nucleotides are TGTGCCAGCAGGGGGGACTGGCGGGAGGCCCCCTACGAGCAGTACTTC.

The chain links TRBV14 to TRBJ2-6, with D maybe TRBD2 (5 bases). The CDR3 loop spans 14 amino acids. CDR1 is SGHDN and CDR2 is FVKESK in the germline V gene. Trimming stripped 5 bases from V and 2 bases from J, with 7 bases between. CDR3 amino acids: CASSTRAGANVLTF. Here the CDR3 DNA reads TGTGCCAGCAGCACTAGGGCTGGGGCCAACGTCCTGACTTTC.

The V and J genes are TRBV14 and TRBJ2-3, with 10 bases that match TRBD2. Per germline, CDR1 SGHDN and CDR2 FVKESK. The CDR3 length is 19 residues. The V segment lost 2 bases and the J segment 1 base; nucleotides outside the gene matches: 12. CDR3 DNA sequence: TGTGCCAGCAGCCAACCCCTAGCGGGAGCACGGTGGGGCACAGATACGCAGTATTTT. Amino acid sequence: CASSQPLAGARWGTDTQYF.

V usage is TRBV5-1 and J usage is TRBJ2-1; TRBD2 agrees at 15 bases. This CDR3 is built from 15 residues. Germline CDR1 SGHRS, CDR2 YFSETQ. The ends lost 4 bases at V and 8 bases at J; junction bases unmatched: 4. CDR3 amino acids: CASSAGLAGGDEQFF. In DNA, the CDR3 is TGCGCCAGCAGCGCGGGACTAGCGGGAGGCGATGAGCAGTTCTTC.

This chain connects TRBV7-3 to TRBJ2-3; the match to TRBD2 covers 14 bases. The CDR3 loop spans 17 amino acids. Germline V gene lookup returns CDR1 SGHTA and CDR2 FQGTGA. The V and J ends lost 4 bases and 2 bases, in that order; junction bases with no gene match: 5. CDR3 in amino acids: CASSSRLAGGHTDTQYF. The CDR3 DNA sequence: TGTGCCAGCAGCTCCCGACTAGCGGGAGGGCACACAGATACGCAGTATTTT.

The chain employs TRBV28 and TRBJ2-6; 10 nucleotides match TRBD1. The CDR3 runs 19 residues. CDR1 is MDHEN, CDR2 SYDVKM, per germline. V dropped 5 bases and J dropped 3; count of bases not matched to a gene: 13. The CDR3 region is CASSPSPGQGSDGANVLTF. CDR3 nucleotides: TGTGCCAGCAGTCCCTCACCGGGACAGGGGAGTGATGGGGCCAACGTCCTGACTTTC.

This clone showed up just a few times. One end of the junction does not line up with germline, which may come from a read error. The V gene is TRBV18, the J gene TRBJ1-2, with no clear D. CDR1 and CDR2 from the germline V gene are KGHSH and LQKENI. The CDR3 has 15 residues. The CDR3 nucleotides read TGTGCCGGCTCATCATGTGATGGATTTCCGGGCGGCTACACCTTC. Its protein is CAGSSCDGFPGGYTF.

The chain combines TRBV4-1 with TRBJ2-1; D is unclear. Deletions cut 2 bases from V and 6 bases from J, with 11 bases between. Germline loops: CDR1 MGHRA, CDR2 YSYEKL. The CDR3 sequence is 14 residues long. The CDR3 here is CASSQPHGFNEQFF. The CDR3 region has the DNA TGCGCCAGCAGCCAACCTCACGGGTTCAATGAGCAGTTCTTC.

The chain links TRBV29-1 to TRBJ2-1; TRBD2 agrees at 13 bases. CDR3 length: 16 residues. Germline-derived CDR1 and CDR2 are SQVTM and ANQGSEA. V lost 1 base to trimming and J lost 9 bases; unmatched junction nucleotides: 9. As DNA, the CDR3 is TGCAGCGTTGAAGGTGAGACTAGCGGGAGGAGGGTTGAGCAGTTCTTC. Protein: CSVEGETSGRRVEQFF.

This clone was seen only once. This chain joins TRBV11-3 and TRBJ2-7; D may correspond to TRBD1 or TRBD2 (5 bases each). V gave up 7 bases and J gave up 2 bases, with 18 bases separating them. The germline V gene encodes CDR1 SGHNT and CDR2 YENEEA. This CDR3 comprises 15 residues. The CDR3 nucleotides are TGTGCCAGCATCCCCCCCGGGACGCTAACCTACGAGCAGTACTTC. This codes for CASIPPGTLTYEQYF.

This chain connects TRBV7-3 to TRBJ2-5; D perhaps matches TRBD1 (6 bases). Trimming removed 2 bases at V and 1 base at J, with 11 bases between. Germline CDR1 and CDR2: SGHTA and FQGTGA. The CDR3 consists of 15 residues. The CDR3 reads CASSLASTGQETQYF. CDR3 DNA sequence: TGTGCCAGCAGCTTAGCTTCGACAGGCCAAGAGACCCAGTACTTC. Full variable domain (missing parts from reference TRBV7-3 and TRBJ2-5): GAGVSQTPSNKVTEKGKYVELRCDPISGHTALYWYRQSLGQGPEFLIYFQGTGAADDSGLPNDRFFAVRPEGSVSTLKIQRTERGDSAVYLCASSLASTGQETQYFGPGTRLLVL.

The chain has TRBV6-4 and TRBJ2-2, with D perhaps matching TRBD2 (6 bases). CDR3 length: 17 residues. Germline V gene sequence: CDR1 MRHNA, CDR2 SNTAGT. The germline V and J ends were trimmed by 6 bases and 0 bases, with 17 bases remaining between them. CDR3 loop: CASSQREEGSNTGELFF. The CDR3 DNA reads TGTGCCAGCAGCCAACGCGAGGAGGGTTCGAACACCGGGGAGCTGTTTTTT.

V is TRBV10-3 and J is TRBJ2-1; 13 bases align to TRBD2. Trimming at V came to 4 bases and at J to 6 bases, leaving 15 bases not matched to a gene. The CDR3 length is 19 residues. The germline CDR1 and CDR2 sequences are ENHRY and SYGVKD. CDR3 sequence: CAISARGTSGTPTPNEQFF. CDR3 DNA: TGTGCCATCAGTGCCCGAGGGACTAGCGGGACCCCCACCCCCAATGAGCAGTTCTTC.